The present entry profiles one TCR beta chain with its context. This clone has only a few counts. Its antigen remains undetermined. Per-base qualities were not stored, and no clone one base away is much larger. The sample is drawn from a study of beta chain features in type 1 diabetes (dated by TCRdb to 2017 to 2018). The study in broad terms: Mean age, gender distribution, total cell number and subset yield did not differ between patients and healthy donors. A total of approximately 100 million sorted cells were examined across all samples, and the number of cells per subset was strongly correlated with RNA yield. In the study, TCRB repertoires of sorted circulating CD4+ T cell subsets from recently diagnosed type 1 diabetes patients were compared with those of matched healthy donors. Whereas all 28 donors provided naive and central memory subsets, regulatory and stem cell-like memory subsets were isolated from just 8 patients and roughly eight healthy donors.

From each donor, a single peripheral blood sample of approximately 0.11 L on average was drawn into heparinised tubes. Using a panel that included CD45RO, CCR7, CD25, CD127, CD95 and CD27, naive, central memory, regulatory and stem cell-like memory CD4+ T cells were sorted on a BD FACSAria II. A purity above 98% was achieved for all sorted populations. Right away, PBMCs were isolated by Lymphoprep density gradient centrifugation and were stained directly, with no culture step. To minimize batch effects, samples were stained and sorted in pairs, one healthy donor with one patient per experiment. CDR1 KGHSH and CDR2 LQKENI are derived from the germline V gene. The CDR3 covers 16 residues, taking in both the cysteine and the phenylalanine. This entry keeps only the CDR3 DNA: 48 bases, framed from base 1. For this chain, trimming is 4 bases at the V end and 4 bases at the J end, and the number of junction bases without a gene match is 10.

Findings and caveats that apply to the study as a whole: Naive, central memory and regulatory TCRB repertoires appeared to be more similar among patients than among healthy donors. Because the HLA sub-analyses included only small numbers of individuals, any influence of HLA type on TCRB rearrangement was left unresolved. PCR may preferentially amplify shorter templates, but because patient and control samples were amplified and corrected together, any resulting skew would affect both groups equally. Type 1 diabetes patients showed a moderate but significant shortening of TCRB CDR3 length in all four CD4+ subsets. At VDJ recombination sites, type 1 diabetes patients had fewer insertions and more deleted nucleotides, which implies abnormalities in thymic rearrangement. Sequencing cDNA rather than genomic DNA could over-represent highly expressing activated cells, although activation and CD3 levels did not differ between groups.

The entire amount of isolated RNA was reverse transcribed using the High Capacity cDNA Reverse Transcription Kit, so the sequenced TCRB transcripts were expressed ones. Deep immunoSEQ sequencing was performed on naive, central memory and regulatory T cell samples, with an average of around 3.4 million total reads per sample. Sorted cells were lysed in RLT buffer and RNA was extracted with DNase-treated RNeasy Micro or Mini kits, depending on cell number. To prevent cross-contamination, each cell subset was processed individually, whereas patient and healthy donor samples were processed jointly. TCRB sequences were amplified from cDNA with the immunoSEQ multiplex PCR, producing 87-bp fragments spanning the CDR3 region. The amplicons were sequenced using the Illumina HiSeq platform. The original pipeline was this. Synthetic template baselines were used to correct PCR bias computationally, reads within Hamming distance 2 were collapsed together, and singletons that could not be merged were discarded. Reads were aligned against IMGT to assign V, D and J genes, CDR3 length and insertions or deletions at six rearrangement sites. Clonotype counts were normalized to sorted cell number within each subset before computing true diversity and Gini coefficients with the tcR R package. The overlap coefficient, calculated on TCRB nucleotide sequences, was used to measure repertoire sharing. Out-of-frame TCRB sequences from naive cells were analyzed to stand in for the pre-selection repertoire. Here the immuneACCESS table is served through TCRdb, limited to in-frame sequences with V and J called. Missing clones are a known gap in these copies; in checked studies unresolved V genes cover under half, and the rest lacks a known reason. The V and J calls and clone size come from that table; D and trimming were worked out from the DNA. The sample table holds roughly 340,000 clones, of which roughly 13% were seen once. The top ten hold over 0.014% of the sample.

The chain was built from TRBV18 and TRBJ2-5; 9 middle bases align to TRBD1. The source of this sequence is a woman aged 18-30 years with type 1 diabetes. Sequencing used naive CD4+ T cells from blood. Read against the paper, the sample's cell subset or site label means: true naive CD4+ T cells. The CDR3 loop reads CASSLQPGQGGETQYF. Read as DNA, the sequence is TGTGCCAGCTCACTACAACCGGGACAGGGTGGAGAGACCCAGTACTTC.